This is a list of T cell receptor beta chains from one sample in a study of cytomegalovirus exposure and HLA in healthy donors. Clones were sequenced by immunoSEQ multiplex PCR, and TCRdb holds only the in-frame ones, with some missing. Among 130,000 or so clones listed, around 73% were seen once. The sequenced material came from PBMCs. These receptors were taken from a man aged 45-60 years in good health and CMV-seronegative. Each CDR3 is given with its conserved first and last residue. The D gene is left open where the match is weak. Expanded clones get a size class; other rows say once, few or many, or leave the size out.

V,size,D,J,CDR3,DNA
TRBV2,-,-,TRBJ2-4,CASSKMRQGKNIQYF,TGTGCCAGCAGTAAGATGCGGCAGGGGAAAAACATTCAGTACTTC
TRBV19,-,-,TRBJ1-1,CASQIREGNTEAFF,TGTGCCAGTCAAATCAGGGAAGGGAACACTGAAGCTTTCTTT
TRBV2,-,TRBD1,TRBJ1-4,CASGDRATNEKLFF,TGTGCCAGCGGGGACAGGGCAACTAATGAAAAACTGTTTTTT
TRBV7-9,-,TRBD1,TRBJ2-7,CSSRRTGEGEQYF,TGTTCCAGCAGGCGGACAGGGGAAGGCGAGCAGTACTTC
TRBV19,few,TRBD2,TRBJ2-7,CASSSSGRATYEQYF,TGTGCCAGTAGTAGCAGCGGGAGGGCCACCTACGAGCAGTACTTC
TRBV20-1,-,-,TRBJ2-5,CSATQETQYF,TGCAGTGCCACACAAGAGACCCAGTACTTC
TRBV5-6,-,TRBD1,TRBJ1-4,CASSRQGNEKLFF,TGTGCCAGCTCCCGACAGGGGAATGAAAAACTGTTTTTT
TRBV29-1,-,-,TRBJ2-3,CSARILGDTQYF,TGCAGCGCCAGGATCTTGGGAGATACGCAGTATTTT
TRBV2,-,-,TRBJ2-7,CASSAGYEQYF,TGTGCCAGCAGTGCCGGGTACGAGCAGTACTTC
TRBV5-1,-,TRBD1,TRBJ1-1,CASSLGTGTWTEAFF,TGCGCCAGCAGCTTGGGGACAGGGACGTGGACTGAAGCTTTCTTT
TRBV4-1,-,-,TRBJ2-1,CASSQGLSNNEQFF,TGCGCCAGCAGCCAGGGACTTTCCAACAATGAGCAGTTCTTC
TRBV29-1,-,-,TRBJ2-7,CSVEDGGDEQYF,TGCAGCGTTGAAGACGGAGGGGACGAGCAGTACTTC
TRBV4-3,-,-,TRBJ2-2,CASSQGVLVTGNTGELFF,TGCGCCAGCAGCCAAGGGGTCCTGGTGACAGGCAACACCGGGGAGCTGTTTTTT
TRBV23-1,-,-,TRBJ1-1,CASSRVLKEAFF,TGCGCCAGCAGTCGCGTACTAAAGGAGGCTTTCTTT
TRBV5-5,-,TRBD1,TRBJ2-7,CASSLPPGGYEQYF,TGTGCCAGCAGCTTGCCCCCAGGGGGCTACGAGCAGTACTTC
TRBV29-1,-,TRBD1,TRBJ2-1,CSVFTGGSYNEQFF,TGCAGCGTTTTTACAGGGGGGTCCTACAATGAGCAGTTCTTC
TRBV6-1,-,-,TRBJ2-7,CASSEAAGQNSYEQYF,TGTGCCAGCAGTGAAGCGGCGGGACAGAATTCCTACGAGCAGTACTTC
TRBV6-5,few,-,TRBJ2-1,CASSNSQANEQFF,TGTGCCAGCAGTAACTCCCAGGCCAATGAGCAGTTCTTC
TRBV18,-,TRBD1,TRBJ2-2,CASSARDRTTGELFF,TGTGCCAGCTCAGCCCGGGACAGGACGACCGGGGAGCTGTTTTTT
TRBV5-1,-,TRBD2,TRBJ2-5,CASSLGLAGNSGQETQYF,TGCGCCAGCAGCTTGGGTCTAGCGGGAAACTCGGGGCAAGAGACCCAGTACTTC